Shown below are 30 T cell receptor beta chains from a single sample sequenced in a study of CD8 T cells in Susac syndrome. An input of roughly 0.5 to 1 ug of RNA was subjected to reverse transcription using random hexamers. TCRdb recomputed calls from the immunoSEQ multiplex PCR reads with MiXCR, one row per CDR3 protein. The table has about 430,000 distinct CDR3 sequences, approximately 85% seen once. The sample was CD8+ T cells from PBMCs. These receptors originate from a human donor with multiple sclerosis.

The CDR3 nucleotides read TGTGCCAGCAGCCCTCTGGTGACCCAGTACTTC. It yields the protein CASSPLVTQYF. This chain uses TRBV7-2 with TRBJ2-5; D gene unclear. Germline V gene lookup returns CDR1 SGHTA and CDR2 FQGNSA. V gave up 5 bases and J gave up 7 bases, with 8 bases separating them. The CDR3 has 11 amino acids. Variable domain in full (rest from reference TRBV7-2 and TRBJ2-5): GAGVSQSPSNKVTEKGKDVELRCDPISGHTALYWYRQSLGQGLEFLIYFQGNSAPDKSGLPSDRFSAERTGGSVSTLTIQRTQQEDSAVYLCASSPLVTQYFGPGTRLLVL.

The chain has TRBV4-1 and TRBJ1-5, with D unclear. The V gene lost 8 bases and the J gene lost 3 bases, with 14 bases spanning the gap. Germline CDR1 and CDR2: MGHRA and YSYEKL. The CDR3 is made up of 14 amino acids. CDR3 sequence (DNA): TGCGCCAGCTCCCAGGCAGTTTTCAATCAGCCCCAGCATTTT. Protein: CASSQAVFNQPQHF.

This chain joins TRBV3-1 and TRBJ1-2, with D possibly matching TRBD1 (5 bases). This CDR3 is built from 15 residues. Germline loops: CDR1 LGHDT, CDR2 YNNKEL (reference sequence). V lost 0 bases to trimming and J lost 4 bases, with 12 bases between them. The CDR3 region is CASSQDYPGVYGYTF. CDR3 DNA: TGTGCCAGCAGCCAAGATTATCCGGGGGTCTATGGCTACACCTTC. The variable domain in full, completed from reference TRBV3-1 and TRBJ1-2, reads DTAVSQTPKYLVTQMGNDKSIKCEQNLGHDTMYWYKQDSKKFLKIMFSYNNKELIINETVPNRFSPKSPDKAHLNLHINSLELGDSAVYFCASSQDYPGVYGYTFGSGTRLTVV.

The chain is built from TRBV30 and TRBJ2-1, with 7 bases aligning to TRBD2. Unmatched junction bases numbered 1, after V lost 4 bases and J lost 4 bases. The CDR3 has 12 amino acids. Germline CDR1 is GTSNPN and CDR2 is SVGIG (reference sequence). The CDR3: CAWTSGYNEQFF. The CDR3 DNA sequence: TGTGCCTGGACTAGCGGATACAATGAGCAGTTCTTC.

The CDR3 DNA follows: TGCAGTGCGGGGACAGGGGGCGCGCGGGGTGGCTACACCTTC. Its translation is CSAGTGGARGGYTF. This sequence joins TRBV20-1 and TRBJ1-2, with TRBD1 matching over 12 bases. The CDR3 consists of 14 residues. The V and J ends lost 6 bases and 7 bases, in that order; junction bases with no gene match: 9. CDR1 DFQATT and CDR2 SNEGSKA come from the germline V gene (reference sequence).

The genes are TRBV15 and TRBJ2-2; the match to TRBD2 covers 7 bases. Germline CDR1 and CDR2: LNHNV and YYDKDF (reference sequence). This CDR3 comprises 17 residues. Trimming removed 1 base from V and 0 bases from J; junction bases left unmatched: 5. CDR3 sequence (DNA): TGTGCCACCAGCAGAGTTGCTAGCGGAACGAACACCGGGGAGCTGTTTTTT. It codes for CATSRVASGTNTGELFF.

CDR3 bases: TGTGCCAGCAGCCAAGAATCGGAACGTAGCCTATTCGACGAGCAGTACTTC. Protein sequence: CASSQESERSLFDEQYF. The J gene is TRBJ2-7, the V gene TRBV14; D remains ambiguous. V was cut by 0 bases and J by 5 bases, with 20 bases left in between. Germline V lookup: CDR1 SGHDN, CDR2 FVKESK. The CDR3 has 17 amino acids.

This clonotype was seen only a few times. J is TRBJ2-7 and V is TRBV7-9, with a tentative D call TRBD2 (5 bases). Germline CDR1 is SEHNR and CDR2 is FQNEAQ (reference sequence). CDR3 length: 17 amino acids. V gave up 2 bases and J gave up 5 bases, with 22 bases separating them. The CDR3 spells CASSLIGELGFEDEQYF. The CDR3 DNA follows: TGTGCCAGCAGCTTAATCGGGGAGCTTGGGTTCGAGGACGAGCAGTACTTC.

V is TRBV27 and J is TRBJ2-1, with 8 bases identical to TRBD2. This CDR3 contains 18 residues. V was pared by 5 bases and J by 4 bases, with 16 bases of the junction left unmatched. The V gene's germline CDR1 is MNHEY and CDR2 SMNVEV (reference sequence). The chain's CDR3 is CASSPSGSGTLAYNEQFF. The CDR3 DNA follows: TGTGCCAGCAGTCCGTCGGGTAGCGGGACTCTAGCGTACAATGAGCAGTTCTTC.

This rearrangement joins TRBV6-5 to TRBJ1-1, with 9 nucleotides matching TRBD1. Germline-derived CDR1 and CDR2 are MNHEY and SVGAGI. The CDR3 is 17 amino acids. V was pared by 4 bases and J by 1 base, with 10 bases of the junction left unmatched. For the CDR3, the DNA is TGTGCCAGCAGTTTCCTCCCGGGACAGGGAAAGAACACTGAAGCTTTCTTT. This translates into CASSFLPGQGKNTEAFF.

The chain carries TRBV30 and TRBJ2-2; 7 nucleotides agree with TRBD1. Germline V CDR1 and CDR2: GTSNPN, SVGIG (reference sequence). This CDR3 has 16 amino acids. V lost 0 bases to trimming and J lost 5 bases; unmatched junction nucleotides: 9. CDR3 sequence (DNA): TGTGCCTGGAGTGTACGGGGCAGGGGGATAACCGGGGAGCTGTTTTTT. Translating gives CAWSVRGRGITGELFF.

The chain recombines TRBV6-2 or TRBV6-3 with TRBJ2-7; D not resolved. V lost 2 bases and J 7 bases, leaving 12 bases between the germline ends. The germline V gene has CDR1 MNHEY and CDR2 SVGEGT. This CDR3 has 13 amino acids. CDR3 coding DNA: TGTGCCAGCAGTTACCCTTGGACGGATGAGCAGTACTTC. Amino acids: CASSYPWTDEQYF.

V and J are TRBV2 and TRBJ1-5; 9 bases agree with TRBD1. Unmatched junction bases numbered 6, after V lost 6 bases and J lost 0 bases. The CDR3 totals 16 residues. Germline CDR1 is SNHLY and CDR2 is FYNNEI. Here the CDR3 DNA reads TGTGCCAGCAGGCCCCGGACAGGGGATAGCAATCAGCCCCAGCATTTT. Protein product: CASRPRTGDSNQPQHF.

This chain links TRBV10-3 with TRBJ1-2, with D perhaps TRBD1 (5 bases). This CDR3 has 14 amino acids. The V gene lost 3 bases and the J gene lost 4 bases, with 12 bases spanning the gap. Germline lookup yields CDR1 ENHRY and CDR2 SYGVKD. The CDR3 spells CAISDPGLPYGYTF. CDR3 nucleotides: TGTGCCATCAGTGACCCAGGGTTGCCCTATGGCTACACCTTC.

The count of this clonotype is one. This chain joins TRBV7-3 and TRBJ1-6; a possible D gene is TRBD1 (5 bases). Trimming shortened V by 5 bases and J by 7 bases, and 15 bases separated the two germline ends. This CDR3 is built from 15 residues. CDR1 is SGHTA, CDR2 FQGTGA, per germline. The CDR3 sequence: CASSPGPGPNSPLHF. In DNA, the CDR3 is TGTGCCAGCAGCCCAGGGCCAGGGCCCAATTCACCCCTCCACTTT. Drawing the rest from reference TRBV7-3 and TRBJ1-6, the complete variable domain is GAGVSQTPSNKVTEKGKYVELRCDPISGHTALYWYRQSLGQGPEFLIYFQGTGAADDSGLPNDRFFAVRPEGSVSTLKIQRTERGDSAVYLCASSPGPGPNSPLHFGNGTRLTVT.

The chain couples TRBV6-5 to TRBJ2-5, with D perhaps TRBD1 or TRBD2 (5 bases each). This CDR3 is 13 amino acids long. Looked up from germline, CDR1 is MNHEY and CDR2 is SVGAGI. V shed 4 bases and J shed 5 bases, with 11 bases lying between them. The CDR3 region has the DNA TGTGCCAGCAGTTCCCAGGGAGATGAGACCCAGTACTTC. Protein: CASSSQGDETQYF.

This chain joins TRBV28 and TRBJ2-3; D might be TRBD2 (6 bases). Trimming stripped 1 base from V and 2 bases from J, with 16 bases between. This CDR3 comprises 17 residues. CDR1 and CDR2 from the germline V gene are MDHEN and SYDVKM. CDR3 amino acids: CASSLYPPAGHTDTQYF. The CDR3 DNA reads TGTGCCAGCAGTTTATACCCCCCAGCGGGCCACACAGATACGCAGTATTTT.

This chain connects TRBV28 to TRBJ2-1; 12 nucleotides agree with TRBD2. Per germline, CDR1 MDHEN and CDR2 SYDVKM. V gave up 5 bases and J gave up 3 bases; unmatched junction bases: 5. This CDR3 region has 16 residues. CDR3 nucleotides: TGTGCCAGCAGTAGACTAGCGGGAGAGAGCTACAATGAGCAGTTCTTC. Translated: CASSRLAGESYNEQFF.

The genes are TRBV2 and TRBJ2-7, with no clear D. This CDR3 region has 16 residues. Germline V gene lookup returns CDR1 SNHLY and CDR2 FYNNEI. Trimming cost V 1 base and J 0 bases, with 13 bases left between them. CDR3 coding DNA: TGTGCCAGCAGTGAAGTGACGGCGGAGAGCTCCTACGAGCAGTACTTC. Protein: CASSEVTAESSYEQYF.

CDR3 DNA sequence: TGTGCCAGCAGTTACTCAGTAAACAATCAGCCCCAGCATTTT. This codes for CASSYSVNNQPQHF. The chain has TRBV6-5 and TRBJ1-5; unclear D gene. The V end lost 0 bases, the J end lost 3 bases, and 6 bases lay between the germline ends. Germline CDR1 MNHEY, CDR2 SVGAGI. The CDR3 is 14 amino acids.

This chain uses TRBV14 with TRBJ2-3; 8 positions agree with TRBD2. The germline gives CDR1 SGHDN, CDR2 FVKESK. The CDR3 contains 17 residues. Trimming removed 1 base from V and 4 bases from J; junction bases left unmatched: 10. Written as DNA, the CDR3 is TGTGCCAGCAGCCAAGCTTTGGGACTAGACGTAGCAGATACGCAGTATTTT. It is translated as CASSQALGLDVADTQYF. Supplemented by reference TRBV14 and TRBJ2-3, the full variable domain reads EAGVTQFPSHSVIEKGQTVTLRCDPISGHDNLYWYRRVMGKEIKFLLHFVKESKQDESGMPNNRFLAERTGGTYSTLKVQPAELEDSGVYFCASSQALGLDVADTQYFGPGTRLTVL.

V and J are TRBV2 and TRBJ1-2; 10 nucleotides match TRBD1. With 9 bases clipped from V and 9 bases from J, the junction kept 13 bases outside the gene matches. This CDR3 has 14 residues. The germline CDR1 and CDR2 sequences are SNHLY and FYNNEI. The CDR3 is CARDHRDRGNSYTF. As DNA, the CDR3 is TGTGCCAGAGATCACCGGGACAGGGGTAATAGCTACACCTTC.

The chain links TRBV6-5 to TRBJ1-2; D is uncertain. Germline V lookup: CDR1 MNHEY, CDR2 SVGAGI. The CDR3 runs 12 residues. V lost 2 bases and J lost 7, with 8 bases in between. The CDR3 coding sequence is TGTGCCAGCAGTTACGGCGGTGCTGGCTACACCTTC. It specifies CASSYGGAGYTF.

The V gene is TRBV7-9, the J gene TRBJ2-1; D gene uncertain. V was shortened by 5 bases and J by 0 bases, with 14 bases between the two germline ends. Germline lookup yields CDR1 SEHNR and CDR2 FQNEAQ (reference sequence). This CDR3 has 16 amino acids. The CDR3 coding sequence is TGTGCCAGCAGCCCCATCCTAGGTGGCTCCTACAATGAGCAGTTCTTC. Protein sequence: CASSPILGGSYNEQFF.

The chain has TRBV4-1 and TRBJ1-2; the D is unclear. Trimming took 0 bases from V and 4 from J, leaving 18 bases between them. Germline lookup yields CDR1 MGHRA and CDR2 YSYEKL. The length of the CDR3 is 17 residues. CDR3 sequence (DNA): TGCGCCAGCAGCCAAGAGGAGGAAGTGGTGGGTTTCTATGGCTACACCTTC. It codes for CASSQEEEVVGFYGYTF.

This chain links TRBV12-3 or TRBV12-4 with TRBJ2-1; TRBD1 matches 9 bases. CDR3 length: 14 residues. J lost 6 bases, V lost 6 bases, and 6 bases had no gene match. The CDR3, as DNA: TGTGCCAGCAGGCCCGGGACAGGGATCAATGAGCAGTTCTTC. Residues: CASRPGTGINEQFF.

This chain connects TRBV6-5 to TRBJ2-3; 10 nucleotides match TRBD2. The CDR3 covers 13 residues. Losses at the gene ends were 10 bases for V and 5 bases for J; bases not matched to a gene: 6. Germline V gene data show CDR1 as MNHEY and CDR2 as SVGAGI. The CDR3 reads CATSRTSGDTQYF. CDR3 bases: TGTGCCACCTCCCGGACTAGCGGAGATACGCAGTATTTT.

This sequence joins TRBV7-9 and TRBJ2-7; 9 bases line up with TRBD1. The CDR3 loop spans 15 amino acids. Germline CDR1 is SEHNR and CDR2 is FQNEAQ (reference sequence). The V segment lost 5 bases and the J segment 6 bases; nucleotides outside the gene matches: 11. CDR3 sequence: CASSPGDRAPFEQYF. The CDR3 coding sequence is TGTGCCAGCAGCCCCGGGGACAGGGCGCCCTTCGAGCAGTACTTC.

J is TRBJ1-1 and V is TRBV29-1; TRBD1 aligns across 7 bases. V dropped 5 bases and J dropped 3; count of bases not matched to a gene: 3. CDR1 and CDR2 from the germline V gene are SQVTM and ANQGSEA. The CDR3 runs to 12 residues. Here the CDR3 reads CSVRGPDTEAFF. CDR3 in DNA: TGCAGCGTTAGGGGGCCCGACACTGAAGCTTTCTTT.

This chain joins TRBV12-3 or TRBV12-4 and TRBJ1-4; D is uncertain. V lost 1 base, J lost 6 bases, and 3 bases lay in between. CDR3 length: 12 amino acids. This chain's CDR3 is CASSLGDEKLFF. Here the CDR3 DNA reads TGTGCCAGCAGTTTAGGGGATGAAAAACTGTTTTTT.